The rows below give T cell receptor beta chains drawn from one sample of a study of cytomegalovirus exposure and HLA in healthy donors. Profiled with immunoSEQ multiplex PCR; TCRdb holds only in-frame clones, not every one. Recorded here are approximately 92,000 clones; the top ten clones represent 3.4%. The sequencing sample was made of PBMCs. The origin of the receptors is a woman aged 25-40 years in good health and CMV-seronegative. The CDR3 runs from the conserved cysteine through the conserved F or W. D genes are given only for firm matches. Clone sizes are given selectively: once, few, many, or a class where the clone is expanded.

V gene	D gene	J gene	clone size	CDR3 protein	CDR3 DNA
TRBV5-1	TRBD2	TRBJ2-5	NA	CASSRGGRAETQYF	TGCGCCAGCAGCCGGGGCGGGAGGGCCGAGACCCAGTACTTC
TRBV18	NA	TRBJ1-5	NA	CASSPTGTNQPQHF	TGTGCCAGCTCACCTACAGGGACCAATCAGCCCCAGCATTTT
TRBV9	TRBD2	TRBJ2-7	NA	CASSASPRGREGGEQYF	TGTGCCAGCAGCGCGTCTCCCCGAGGCCGGGAGGGGGGCGAGCAGTACTTC
TRBV29-1	NA	TRBJ1-2	NA	CSVDLTANGYTF	TGCAGCGTTGATTTAACAGCTAATGGCTACACCTTC
TRBV27	NA	TRBJ1-5	NA	CASSTRGTQPQHF	TGTGCCAGCAGTACCAGGGGAACCCAGCCCCAGCATTTT
TRBV19	TRBD1	TRBJ1-1	NA	CASSMRGQGDTEAFF	TGTGCCAGTAGTATGAGGGGACAGGGTGACACTGAAGCTTTCTTT
TRBV4-1	TRBD1	TRBJ2-6	NA	CASSPRQGVLSGANVLTF	TGCGCCAGCAGCCCGCGACAGGGCGTCCTCTCTGGGGCCAACGTCCTGACTTTC
TRBV19	TRBD1	TRBJ1-1	NA	CASSIGTGGFDTEAFF	TGTGCCAGTAGTATAGGGACAGGGGGCTTCGACACTGAAGCTTTCTTT
TRBV2	TRBD1	TRBJ1-5	NA	CASRPLATGGNQPQHF	TGTGCCAGCAGACCTCTGGCGACAGGGGGAAATCAGCCCCAGCATTTT
TRBV19	TRBD1	TRBJ1-1	NA	CASSPRTGGFGYTEAFF	TGTGCCAGTAGTCCGAGGACAGGGGGCTTCGGTTACACTGAAGCTTTCTTT
TRBV19	TRBD1	TRBJ1-4	NA	CASCGTGSEKLFF	TGTGCCAGCTGTGGGACAGGGAGTGAAAAACTGTTTTTT
TRBV6-5	NA	TRBJ1-3	NA	CASSPDRKGNTIYF	TGTGCCAGCAGTCCCGACAGAAAAGGAAACACCATATATTTT
TRBV19	TRBD1	TRBJ2-7	NA	CASSIGTGDYEQYF	TGTGCCAGTAGTATCGGGACAGGAGACTACGAGCAGTACTTC
TRBV19	TRBD1	TRBJ2-7	NA	CASSITGTGNEQYF	TGTGCCAGTAGTATAACCGGGACAGGGAACGAGCAGTACTTC
TRBV19	NA	TRBJ1-5	NA	CASSPGEAGWSKQPQHF	TGTGCCAGTAGCCCCGGTGAAGCAGGGTGGTCCAAACAGCCCCAGCATTTT
TRBV15	TRBD2	TRBJ2-7	medium-sized	CATSNGLAGAYEQYF	TGTGCCACCAGTAACGGACTAGCGGGGGCCTACGAGCAGTACTTC
TRBV7-2	NA	TRBJ2-7	NA	CASSPLLYEQYF	TGTGCCAGCAGCCCGTTACTCTACGAGCAGTACTTC
TRBV19	TRBD1	TRBJ2-7	NA	CASSPGTGTFYEQYF	TGTGCCAGTAGTCCGGGGACAGGGACCTTCTACGAGCAGTACTTC
TRBV2	NA	TRBJ1-2	NA	CASSEALRTARYGYTF	TGTGCCAGCAGTGAAGCGCTTCGGACAGCTAGATATGGCTACACCTTC
TRBV25-1	NA	TRBJ2-7	NA	CASSEWGGSYEQYF	TGTGCCAGCAGTGAGTGGGGAGGCTCCTACGAGCAGTACTTC
TRBV19	NA	TRBJ1-2	NA	CASSSSDSPSYGYTF	TGTGCCAGTAGTTCCTCGGACAGTCCTTCCTATGGCTACACCTTC
TRBV5-4	TRBD1	TRBJ1-1	NA	CASSSTDREAFF	TGTGCCAGCAGCTCCACGGACAGGGAAGCTTTCTTT
TRBV4-1	TRBD2	TRBJ2-1	NA	CASSHPPTSGRNNEQFF	TGCGCCAGCAGCCATCCTCCCACTAGCGGGAGGAATAATGAGCAGTTCTTC
TRBV6-7	TRBD1	TRBJ1-4	NA	CASSRPDRALNEKLFF	TGTGCCAGCAGTCGTCCAGACAGGGCGCTAAATGAAAAACTGTTTTTT
TRBV5-1	TRBD1	TRBJ2-1	NA	CASSLAAGGSYNEQFF	TGCGCCAGCAGCTTGGCCGCAGGGGGCTCCTACAATGAGCAGTTCTTC
TRBV25-1	NA	TRBJ2-5	NA	CASSGARTQYF	TGTGCCAGCAGTGGGGCCCGGACCCAGTACTTC
TRBV18	NA	TRBJ1-1	NA	CASSPNRREGVTEAFF	TGTGCCAGCTCACCAAACCGGCGGGAGGGGGTGACTGAAGCTTTCTTT
TRBV29-1	TRBD1	TRBJ2-5	NA	CSVAGTGVFFLRETQYF	TGCAGCGTGGCCGGGACAGGGGTCTTCTTTTTACGAGAGACCCAGTACTTC
TRBV27	TRBD2	TRBJ2-5	NA	CASSLSTSGSQETQYF	TGTGCCAGCAGTTTATCGACTAGCGGGAGTCAAGAGACCCAGTACTTC
TRBV9	NA	TRBJ1-6	NA	CASSVGGVQPLHF	TGTGCCAGCAGCGTAGGGGGAGTACAGCCCCTCCACTTT
TRBV9	TRBD1	TRBJ1-2	NA	CASSATGANYGYTF	TGTGCCAGCAGCGCGACAGGGGCTAACTATGGCTACACCTTC
TRBV2	NA	TRBJ1-1	NA	CASSEARGGTEAFF	TGTGCCAGCAGTGAAGCCCGGGGAGGCACTGAAGCTTTCTTT
TRBV6-5	NA	TRBJ1-5	NA	CASSYSPTPAPQHF	TGTGCCAGCAGTTACTCGCCAACACCCGCGCCCCAGCATTTT
TRBV5-1	NA	TRBJ2-1	NA	CASSSIWGGANEQFF	TGCGCCAGCAGCTCAATTTGGGGGGGGGCCAATGAGCAGTTCTTC
TRBV7-7	TRBD2	TRBJ2-7	NA	CASSPLAGHYEQYF	TGTGCTAGCAGTCCTCTAGCGGGCCACTACGAGCAGTACTTC
TRBV7-6	TRBD2	TRBJ2-1	NA	CASSLQSGGINSEQFF	TGTGCCAGCAGCTTGCAAAGCGGGGGGATTAACAGTGAGCAGTTCTTC
TRBV7-2	TRBD1	TRBJ1-5	NA	CASTTGVSNQPQHF	TGTGCCAGCACCACAGGGGTGAGCAATCAGCCCCAGCATTTT
TRBV11-2	TRBD1	TRBJ1-1	NA	CASSGQGATEAFF	TGTGCCAGCAGCGGACAGGGGGCGACTGAAGCTTTCTTT
TRBV20-1	NA	TRBJ2-7	NA	CSAKGAHEQYF	TGCAGTGCTAAGGGAGCCCACGAGCAGTACTTC
TRBV7-9	NA	TRBJ2-1	NA	CASSHPQYNEQFF	TGTGCCAGCAGCCACCCGCAGTACAATGAGCAGTTCTTC
TRBV14	TRBD2	TRBJ2-3	NA	CASSQFLGLAGSDTQYF	TGTGCCAGCAGCCAGTTTCTAGGACTAGCGGGCTCAGATACGCAGTATTTT
TRBV5-6	TRBD2	TRBJ2-3	NA	CASSLDSSGAISTDTQYF	TGTGCCAGCAGCTTGGATAGTAGCGGGGCGATTAGCACAGATACGCAGTATTTT
TRBV7-3	TRBD2	TRBJ2-7	NA	CASRSRTSGYEQYF	TGTGCCAGCAGATCCAGGACTAGCGGATACGAGCAGTACTTC
TRBV11-3	NA	TRBJ2-3	NA	CASSLDLGGGTDTQYF	TGTGCCAGCAGCTTAGATCTCGGCGGGGGCACAGATACGCAGTATTTT
TRBV15	NA	TRBJ1-1	NA	CATSKRGTRAEAFF	TGTGCCACCAGCAAGCGGGGTACGAGGGCTGAAGCTTTCTTT
TRBV9	TRBD1	TRBJ1-5	NA	CASSLNPGTGGSNQPQHF	TGTGCCAGCAGCCTCAACCCCGGGACAGGGGGGAGCAATCAGCCCCAGCATTTT
TRBV28	TRBD1	TRBJ1-1	NA	CASSSGQGTEAFF	TGTGCCAGCAGTTCCGGACAGGGCACTGAAGCTTTCTTT
TRBV5-6	NA	TRBJ2-7	NA	CASSLGGIYEQYF	TGTGCCAGCAGCTTGGGAGGGATCTACGAGCAGTACTTC
TRBV4-2	NA	TRBJ2-7	NA	CASSQTVADSYEQYF	TGTGCCAGCAGCCAAACCGTAGCGGACTCCTACGAGCAGTACTTC
TRBV13	TRBD2	TRBJ2-7	NA	CASSERGISYEQYF	TGTGCCAGCAGTGAGCGGGGCATCTCCTACGAGCAGTACTTC
TRBV27	NA	TRBJ1-1	NA	CASSLQGPRGEAFF	TGTGCCAGCAGCCTACAGGGCCCTAGGGGGGAAGCTTTCTTT
TRBV15	NA	TRBJ1-5	NA	CATTGGRVNQPQHF	TGTGCCACTACGGGGGGGCGGGTCAATCAGCCCCAGCATTTT
TRBV7-2	NA	TRBJ1-3	NA	CASGNHRSSGNTIYF	TGTGCCAGCGGAAACCACCGGAGCTCTGGAAACACCATATATTTT
TRBV21-1	NA	TRBJ1-5	NA	CASSYPRDQPQHF	TGTGCCAGCAGCTACCCGCGGGATCAGCCCCAGCATTTT
TRBV18	NA	TRBJ1-6	NA	CASSPGIVGGLRNSPLHF	TGTGCCAGCTCCCCGGGAATTGTTGGAGGCCTAAGAAATTCACCCCTCCACTTT
TRBV19	TRBD1	TRBJ2-1	NA	CASSTGGSYNEQFF	TGTGCCAGTAGTACAGGGGGCTCGTACAATGAGCAGTTCTTC
TRBV6-5	NA	TRBJ1-1	NA	CASSYSRGFTEAFF	TGTGCCAGCAGTTACTCGAGAGGGTTTACTGAAGCTTTCTTT
TRBV19	TRBD1	TRBJ1-1	NA	CASSTSDRGNTEAFF	TGTGCCAGTAGTACAAGCGACAGGGGGAACACTGAAGCTTTCTTT
TRBV7-9	TRBD1	TRBJ2-3	NA	CASSSSRDRSLENTQYF	TGTGCCAGCAGCTCCTCCCGGGACAGGAGCCTCGAGAATACGCAGTATTTT